Listed below are T cell receptor beta chains from one sample, sequenced in a study of T cells in Graves' hyperthyroidism and ophthalmopathy. Using its own MiXCR run on the multiplex PCR reads, TCRdb lists one record per CDR3 protein. The sample yields some 150,000 distinct CDR3 sequences, roughly a fifth seen once. The sequencing sample was made of blood. The receptor source for this set is a woman aged 45-59 years with Graves' hyperthyroidism that later progressed to Graves' ophthalmopathy. The CDR3 runs from the conserved cysteine through the conserved F or W. D genes are given only for firm matches. Clone size is shown for a subset of rows, as once, few, many or a class of expanded clone.

v_call: TRBV7-9; d_call: .; j_call: TRBJ2-7; clone_size: few; cdr3_aa: CASSPGPREQYF; cdr3_nt: TGTGCCAGCAGCCCAGGGCCGAGGGAGCAGTACTTC
v_call: TRBV4-1; d_call: .; j_call: TRBJ2-7; clone_size: few; cdr3_aa: CASSQVPGGPYEQYF; cdr3_nt: TGCGCCAGCAGCCAAGTCCCCGGTGGTCCCTACGAGCAGTACTTC
v_call: TRBV28; d_call: TRBD2; j_call: TRBJ2-1; clone_size: many; cdr3_aa: CASRTSGRRYEQFF; cdr3_nt: TGTGCCAGCAGAACTAGCGGGAGACGGTATGAGCAGTTCTTC
v_call: TRBV5-1; d_call: .; j_call: TRBJ1-2; clone_size: many; cdr3_aa: CASSPETPGKYGYTF; cdr3_nt: TGCGCCAGCAGTCCCGAGACACCGGGAAAGTATGGCTACACCTTC
v_call: TRBV7-9; d_call: .; j_call: TRBJ1-5; clone_size: many; cdr3_aa: CASSLARGLGSSNQPQHF; cdr3_nt: TGTGCCAGCAGCTTAGCGAGAGGGTTGGGGAGTAGCAATCAGCCCCAGCATTTT
v_call: TRBV15; d_call: .; j_call: TRBJ1-2; clone_size: .; cdr3_aa: CATSRGGGYGYTF; cdr3_nt: TGTGCCACCAGCAGAGGAGGGGGCTATGGCTACACCTTC
v_call: TRBV5-1; d_call: .; j_call: TRBJ2-3; clone_size: many; cdr3_aa: CASSFSASTDTQYF; cdr3_nt: TGCGCCAGCAGCTTCAGCGCTAGCACAGATACGCAGTATTTT
v_call: TRBV11-3; d_call: TRBD2; j_call: TRBJ2-3; clone_size: many; cdr3_aa: CASSNSGKGTQYF; cdr3_nt: TGTGCCAGCAGCAATAGCGGGAAGGGTACGCAGTATTTT
v_call: TRBV4-2; d_call: TRBD2; j_call: TRBJ2-1; clone_size: .; cdr3_aa: CASSQKAGAEQFF; cdr3_nt: TGTGCCAGCAGCCAAAAAGCGGGAGCTGAGCAGTTCTTC
v_call: TRBV2; d_call: TRBD1; j_call: TRBJ1-2; clone_size: few; cdr3_aa: CASSGTGVRGYTF; cdr3_nt: TGTGCCAGCAGTGGGACAGGGGTGCGAGGCTACACCTTC
v_call: TRBV11-2; d_call: TRBD2; j_call: TRBJ2-2; clone_size: many; cdr3_aa: CASSFRLAGAGELFF; cdr3_nt: TGTGCCAGCAGCTTTAGGCTAGCGGGGGCCGGGGAGCTGTTTTTT
v_call: TRBV29-1; d_call: .; j_call: TRBJ1-1; clone_size: many; cdr3_aa: CSVGKQQNTEAFF; cdr3_nt: TGCAGCGTCGGGAAACAGCAGAACACTGAAGCTTTCTTT
v_call: TRBV27; d_call: TRBD2; j_call: TRBJ2-7; clone_size: many; cdr3_aa: CASSLGTSGTYEQYF; cdr3_nt: TGTGCCAGCAGCCTGGGGACTAGCGGGACCTACGAGCAGTACTTC
v_call: TRBV3-1; d_call: .; j_call: TRBJ2-3; clone_size: many; cdr3_aa: CASSQDSVTDTQYF; cdr3_nt: TGTGCCAGCAGCCAAGACTCAGTTACAGATACGCAGTATTTT
v_call: TRBV18; d_call: TRBD1; j_call: TRBJ2-2; clone_size: many; cdr3_aa: CASSPDRKNTGELFF; cdr3_nt: TGTGCCAGCTCACCGGACAGGAAGAACACCGGGGAGCTGTTTTTT
v_call: TRBV3-1; d_call: TRBD2; j_call: TRBJ2-3; clone_size: many; cdr3_aa: CASSHGTSGDTQYF; cdr3_nt: TGTGCCAGCAGCCACGGGACTAGCGGAGATACGCAGTATTTT
v_call: TRBV11-2; d_call: TRBD2; j_call: TRBJ2-1; clone_size: .; cdr3_aa: CASSSGLAGGSPGNEQFF; cdr3_nt: TGTGCCAGCAGCTCCGGACTAGCGGGAGGGTCTCCCGGGAATGAGCAGTTCTTC
v_call: TRBV2; d_call: .; j_call: TRBJ1-1; clone_size: many; cdr3_aa: CASSERRGNTEAFF; cdr3_nt: TGTGCCAGCAGTGAAAGAAGGGGAAACACTGAAGCTTTCTTT
v_call: TRBV12-5; d_call: .; j_call: TRBJ2-3; clone_size: .; cdr3_aa: CASGLGVGSDTQYF; cdr3_nt: TGTGCTAGTGGTTTGGGTGTTGGCTCCGATACGCAGTATTTT
v_call: TRBV27; d_call: TRBD2; j_call: TRBJ2-3; clone_size: .; cdr3_aa: CASGVLISGAPDTQYF; cdr3_nt: TGTGCCAGCGGTGTCCTGATAAGCGGGGCGCCAGATACGCAGTATTTT
v_call: TRBV28; d_call: .; j_call: TRBJ2-3; clone_size: .; cdr3_aa: CASSLPRGRGLDTQYF; cdr3_nt: TGTGCCAGCAGTTTACCCCGGGGCAGGGGCCTGGATACGCAGTATTTT
v_call: TRBV7-6; d_call: TRBD2; j_call: TRBJ2-4; clone_size: many; cdr3_aa: CASSLYSGSLSKNIQYF; cdr3_nt: TGTGCCAGCAGCTTATATAGCGGGAGCTTATCAAAAAACATTCAGTACTTC
v_call: TRBV10-2; d_call: .; j_call: TRBJ1-1; clone_size: few; cdr3_aa: CASSVVAKDTEAFF; cdr3_nt: TGCGCCAGCAGTGTGGTGGCCAAGGACACTGAAGCTTTCTTT
v_call: TRBV11-2; d_call: .; j_call: TRBJ2-1; clone_size: many; cdr3_aa: CASSLDRGDEQFF; cdr3_nt: TGTGCCAGCAGCTTAGACAGGGGGGATGAGCAGTTCTTC
v_call: TRBV27; d_call: .; j_call: TRBJ1-1; clone_size: many; cdr3_aa: CASSQLQGGTEAFF; cdr3_nt: TGTGCCAGCAGCCAACTCCAGGGAGGGACTGAAGCTTTCTTT
v_call: TRBV2; d_call: TRBD1; j_call: TRBJ1-2; clone_size: .; cdr3_aa: CASPGQTYGYTF; cdr3_nt: TGTGCCAGCCCGGGACAGACCTATGGCTACACCTTC
v_call: TRBV6-1; d_call: TRBD2; j_call: TRBJ2-5; clone_size: .; cdr3_aa: CASSDLGGPRETQYF; cdr3_nt: TGTGCCAGCAGTGACCTGGGAGGGCCGCGAGAGACCCAGTACTTC
v_call: TRBV20-1; d_call: .; j_call: TRBJ2-2; clone_size: few; cdr3_aa: CSAKQRVNTGELFF; cdr3_nt: TGCAGTGCCAAACAAAGGGTTAACACCGGGGAGCTGTTTTTT
v_call: TRBV6-1; d_call: TRBD1; j_call: TRBJ2-3; clone_size: many; cdr3_aa: CASSDPGQGKDTQYF; cdr3_nt: TGTGCCAGCAGTGACCCCGGACAGGGCAAAGATACGCAGTATTTT
v_call: TRBV5-5; d_call: TRBD1; j_call: TRBJ1-5; clone_size: many; cdr3_aa: CASSLVVTGGSQPQHF; cdr3_nt: TGTGCCAGCAGCTTGGTCGTGACAGGGGGTAGCCAGCCCCAGCATTTT
v_call: TRBV5-1; d_call: TRBD2; j_call: TRBJ2-1; clone_size: .; cdr3_aa: CASSLASGRRDNEQFF; cdr3_nt: TGCGCCAGCAGCTTGGCTAGCGGGAGAAGAGACAATGAGCAGTTCTTC
v_call: TRBV7-2; d_call: .; j_call: TRBJ1-6; clone_size: few; cdr3_aa: CASSSAGPRVSPLHF; cdr3_nt: TGTGCCAGCAGCTCCGCGGGGCCCCGGGTTTCACCCCTCCACTTT
v_call: TRBV6-2/TRBV6-3; d_call: .; j_call: TRBJ2-7; clone_size: many; cdr3_aa: CASSYGGGGLAAYEQYF; cdr3_nt: TGTGCCAGCAGTTATGGGGGCGGAGGCCTTGCGGCCTACGAGCAGTACTTC
v_call: TRBV10-3; d_call: .; j_call: TRBJ1-1; clone_size: .; cdr3_aa: CAIKDFMNTEAFF; cdr3_nt: TGTGCCATCAAAGATTTTATGAACACTGAAGCTTTCTTT
v_call: TRBV28; d_call: TRBD1; j_call: TRBJ1-2; clone_size: .; cdr3_aa: CASSLRDRHHYGYTF; cdr3_nt: TGTGCCAGCAGTTTGAGGGACAGGCACCACTATGGCTACACCTTC
v_call: TRBV6-1; d_call: .; j_call: TRBJ1-2; clone_size: .; cdr3_aa: CASRYDGDGYTF; cdr3_nt: TGTGCCAGCAGATACGATGGGGATGGCTACACCTTC
v_call: TRBV2; d_call: .; j_call: TRBJ1-5; clone_size: many; cdr3_aa: CASSAAGNNNQPQHF; cdr3_nt: TGTGCCAGCAGTGCTGCGGGGAACAACAATCAGCCCCAGCATTTT
v_call: TRBV15; d_call: TRBD2; j_call: TRBJ2-3; clone_size: .; cdr3_aa: CATSRVRGGRGGYTDTQYF; cdr3_nt: TGTGCCACCAGCAGAGTCCGGGGGGGCCGGGGGGGCTACACAGATACGCAGTATTTT
v_call: TRBV12-3/TRBV12-4; d_call: .; j_call: TRBJ2-5; clone_size: once; cdr3_aa: CASSEGGEPQETQYF; cdr3_nt: TGTGCCAGCAGCGAAGGGGGGGAGCCACAAGAGACCCAGTACTTC
v_call: TRBV20-1; d_call: TRBD1; j_call: TRBJ1-2; clone_size: .; cdr3_aa: CSASPPGGRSNYGYTF; cdr3_nt: TGCAGTGCTAGTCCTCCAGGGGGGAGGTCTAACTATGGCTACACCTTC
v_call: TRBV5-1; d_call: .; j_call: TRBJ1-1; clone_size: many; cdr3_aa: CASSQQLGRNTEAFF; cdr3_nt: TGCGCCAGCAGTCAACAATTAGGGAGGAACACTGAAGCTTTCTTT
v_call: TRBV19; d_call: .; j_call: TRBJ2-3; clone_size: .; cdr3_aa: CASSITGSSRTDTQYF; cdr3_nt: TGTGCCAGTAGTATCACCGGGAGCTCCCGCACAGATACGCAGTATTTT
v_call: TRBV3-1; d_call: .; j_call: TRBJ1-2; clone_size: many; cdr3_aa: CASGFSEGYTF; cdr3_nt: TGTGCCAGCGGGTTTTCGGAAGGCTACACCTTC
v_call: TRBV24-1; d_call: TRBD2; j_call: TRBJ2-5; clone_size: .; cdr3_aa: CATSPGQAGIAQYF; cdr3_nt: TGTGCCACCAGTCCCGGGCAAGCGGGGATAGCCCAGTACTTC
v_call: TRBV11-2; d_call: TRBD1; j_call: TRBJ1-4; clone_size: many; cdr3_aa: CASSLDRGGEKLFF; cdr3_nt: TGTGCCAGCAGCCTTGACAGGGGAGGCGAAAAACTGTTTTTT
v_call: TRBV19; d_call: TRBD2; j_call: TRBJ2-1; clone_size: few; cdr3_aa: CASSMGLAGNSYNEQFF; cdr3_nt: TGTGCCAGTAGTATGGGACTAGCGGGTAACTCCTACAATGAGCAGTTCTTC
v_call: TRBV29-1; d_call: .; j_call: TRBJ2-1; clone_size: .; cdr3_aa: CSVDRTEGFF; cdr3_nt: TGCAGCGTTGATCGGACAGAAGGGTTCTTC
v_call: TRBV7-8; d_call: TRBD1; j_call: TRBJ1-2; clone_size: many; cdr3_aa: CASRTGTAGPYGYTF; cdr3_nt: TGTGCCAGCAGGACCGGGACAGCAGGACCCTATGGCTACACCTTC
v_call: TRBV20-1; d_call: TRBD2; j_call: TRBJ2-7; clone_size: many; cdr3_aa: CSARDFGLGAYEQYF; cdr3_nt: TGCAGTGCTAGAGATTTCGGACTAGGGGCCTACGAGCAGTACTTC
v_call: TRBV12-3/TRBV12-4; d_call: .; j_call: TRBJ2-7; clone_size: many; cdr3_aa: CASKDGGYSYEQYF; cdr3_nt: TGTGCCTCTAAGGACGGGGGTTACTCCTACGAGCAGTACTTC
v_call: TRBV5-1; d_call: TRBD2; j_call: TRBJ2-2; clone_size: many; cdr3_aa: CASSWGLAGLNTGELFF; cdr3_nt: TGCGCCAGCAGCTGGGGACTAGCGGGACTTAACACCGGGGAGCTGTTTTTT
v_call: TRBV12-3/TRBV12-4; d_call: .; j_call: TRBJ1-1; clone_size: many; cdr3_aa: CASSPHDSTEEAFF; cdr3_nt: TGTGCCAGCAGTCCTCACGACAGTACAGAAGAAGCTTTCTTT
v_call: TRBV5-5; d_call: .; j_call: TRBJ1-2; clone_size: .; cdr3_aa: CASSFEGLLNYGYTF; cdr3_nt: TGTGCCAGCAGCTTCGAGGGTCTCCTTAACTATGGCTACACCTTC
v_call: TRBV28; d_call: .; j_call: TRBJ2-3; clone_size: .; cdr3_aa: CASSESTHRTDTQYF; cdr3_nt: TGTGCCAGCAGTGAGTCGACACACCGCACAGATACGCAGTATTTT
v_call: TRBV20-1; d_call: TRBD2; j_call: TRBJ2-3; clone_size: many; cdr3_aa: CSARGLAGLTDTQYF; cdr3_nt: TGCAGTGCTAGAGGACTAGCGGGACTCACAGATACGCAGTATTTT
v_call: TRBV5-1; d_call: TRBD2; j_call: TRBJ2-3; clone_size: once; cdr3_aa: CASSNTAGLAGRDTQYF; cdr3_nt: TGCGCCAGCAGCAACACTGCGGGACTAGCTGGGCGGGATACGCAGTATTTT
v_call: TRBV29-1; d_call: TRBD2; j_call: TRBJ2-1; clone_size: many; cdr3_aa: CSVEDPTSGRAFWYNEQFF; cdr3_nt: TGCAGCGTTGAAGATCCCACTAGCGGGAGGGCCTTTTGGTACAATGAGCAGTTCTTC
v_call: TRBV30; d_call: .; j_call: TRBJ1-3; clone_size: .; cdr3_aa: CAWSFGPTGSGNTIYF; cdr3_nt: TGTGCCTGGTCTTTTGGGCCGACGGGCTCTGGAAACACCATATATTTT
v_call: TRBV11-2; d_call: TRBD2; j_call: TRBJ2-3; clone_size: many; cdr3_aa: CASSPRTSGTWDTQYF; cdr3_nt: TGTGCCAGCAGCCCTCGGACTAGCGGGACATGGGATACGCAGTATTTT